The clone carrying this TCR beta chain was seen more than once but under ten times. Its antigen is as yet unknown. Among the exclusions were patients with other autoimmune diseases, uncontrolled infections, pregnancy or lactation. CDR3 regions of TCR beta were amplified from RNA transcripts. Investigators did first-round RT-PCR with HTBI primers, then second-round multiplex PCR. TCRdb redid the calling of the multiplex PCR reads with MiXCR, one entry per CDR3 protein. The profile shows 45,000 to 60,000 distinct CDR3 sequences, roughly 46% of them singletons. These data originate in a study of Graves' ophthalmopathy and Graves' hyperthyroidism. The CDR3 is 15 amino acids. The V and J ends lost 1 base and 7 bases, in that order; junction bases with no gene match: 6. Germline V gives CDR1 LGHDT, CDR2 YNNKEL (reference sequence). Findings and caveats of the study: Discriminating ophthalmopathy from stable hyperthyroidism, a 13-signature model attained a sensitivity of 87.88% and a specificity of roughly 81%.

This TCR derives from an adult woman with Graves' ophthalmopathy. The chain carries TRBV3-1 and TRBJ1-4; 7 bases match TRBD1. Sequencing was carried out using peripheral blood. The CDR3 nucleotides read TGTGCCAGCAGCCAAGGACAGGGAGGGAGTGAAAAACTGTTTTTT. It is translated as CASSQGQGGSEKLFF.